This TCR beta chain was obtained from a study of blood T cell repertoires in COVID-19. About the study: Some COVID-19 samples were acute and others convalescent; all came from the United States, Italy and Spain. PBMCs, B-cell-depleted T cells, or T cells provided the cDNA or gDNA that made up the material.

Sequencing used immunoSEQ multiplex PCR; TCRdb keeps in-frame clones, though not all of them. This table has roughly 500,000 clones, more than 75% appearing once. Germline V gene data show CDR1 as LNHDA and CDR2 as SQIVND (reference sequence). The CDR3 contains 15 residues. Losses at the gene ends were 3 bases for V and 2 bases for J; bases not matched to a gene: 4. This study enrolled people aged roughly 18 to 89 from about two dozen US geographic areas. Symptom resolution, clearance, or two negative PCRs marked the recovered donors of Cohort 3. Sequences were obtained from PBMCs or T cells enriched from blood (not recorded which). The chain joins TRBV19 to TRBJ2-7, with 10 bases fitting TRBD1. This sequence originates from a middle-aged woman who had recovered from COVID-19. This CDR3 is CASSMDGTGAYEQYF. In nucleotides, the CDR3 is TGTGCCAGTAGTATGGACGGGACAGGGGCCTACGAGCAGTACTTC.